Presented here are 22 T cell receptor beta chains from one specimen sequenced in a study of CDR3 diversity in severe acne. TCRdb called the PCR reads again in MiXCR, with one record for every CDR3 protein. Here the sample spans about 86,000 distinct CDR3 sequences, around 49% being singletons. Sequences were obtained from blood. The receptors were gathered from a male donor in good health, without acne.

This sequence joins TRBV7-8 and TRBJ2-1; D is perhaps TRBD2 (5 bases). CDR3 length equals 17 residues. V gave up 3 bases and J gave up 9 bases, with 24 bases separating them. Germline CDR1 is SGHVS and CDR2 is FQNEAQ. The CDR3 coding sequence is TGTGCCAGCAGCTTCTCGAGGGTTTGGGAGCAATACTTTGAGCAGTTCTTC. The encoded protein is CASSFSRVWEQYFEQFF.

On this clonotype: At one of its ends the junction is not consistent with the germline gene, which may arise from a read error. This sequence joins TRBV12-3 or TRBV12-4 and TRBJ2-5; D gene uncertain. CDR3 size: 11 residues. CDR3 residues: CASTLQGTQYF. The CDR3, as DNA: TGTGCCAGCACCCTACAAGGGACCCAGTACTTC.

The table lists this clonotype with many counts. This chain joins TRBV12-3 or TRBV12-4 and TRBJ1-2, with TRBD1 identical over 10 bases. CDR3 size: 15 residues. Unmatched junction bases numbered 10, after V lost 4 bases and J lost 8 bases. CDR3 amino acids: CASSSEAGTGEGYTF. In nucleotides, the CDR3 is TGTGCCAGCAGTTCCGAAGCCGGGACAGGGGAAGGCTACACCTTC.

The chain uses TRBV7-8 and TRBJ1-1, with TRBD1 matching 7 bases. With V trimmed by 1 base and J by 3 bases, 5 bases remained unmatched. This CDR3 is 15 amino acids long. Germline V gene data show CDR1 as SGHVS and CDR2 as FQNEAQ. The CDR3 loop is CASSLDAGGHTEAFF. As DNA, the CDR3 is TGTGCCAGCAGCTTAGATGCAGGGGGGCACACTGAAGCTTTCTTT.

This clonotype was recorded many times. This chain uses TRBV5-1 with TRBJ2-2; 8 bases line up with TRBD1. Germline CDR1 SGHRS, CDR2 YFSETQ. This CDR3 comprises 16 residues. V lost 2 bases to trimming and J lost 1 base; unmatched junction nucleotides: 4. The CDR3 nucleotides are TGCGCCAGCAGCTTCCCCGGACAGGGGAACACCGGGGAGCTGTTTTTT. This translates into CASSFPGQGNTGELFF.

A few counts support this clonotype. The chain links TRBV7-9 to TRBJ1-4; D unresolved. The germline CDR1 and CDR2 sequences are SEHNR and FQNEAQ (reference sequence). This CDR3 contains 12 residues. V shed 8 bases and J shed 0 bases, with 4 bases lying between them. In DNA form, the CDR3 reads TGTGCCAGCGGCGCAACTAATGAAAAACTGTTTTTT. It encodes CASGATNEKLFF.

This clonotype was seen many times. CDR3 sequence (DNA): TGTGCCAGCAGTGAATGGTACAGGGACGAGACCCAGTACTTC. Its translation is CASSEWYRDETQYF. This chain links TRBV25-1 with TRBJ2-5; D may be TRBD1 (6 bases). CDR1 MGHDK and CDR2 SYGVNS come from the germline V gene. The CDR3 length is 14 residues. V lost 1 base to trimming and J lost 5 bases, with 11 bases between them.

This chain joins TRBV20-1 and TRBJ1-2, with D possibly being TRBD1 (6 bases). CDR3 size: 13 residues. Germline CDR1 is DFQATT and CDR2 is SNEGSKA (reference sequence). V was clipped by 4 bases and J by 5 bases, with 14 bases between them. CDR3 loop: CSAKQGGQYGYTF. CDR3 DNA: TGCAGTGCTAAACAGGGAGGCCAATATGGCTACACCTTC.

As to this clonotype: It is likely a read error, because the conserved phenylalanine at the end of the CDR3 is missing. The DNA is left out, because the CDR3 cannot be placed on it with certainty; the CDR3 is given as TCRdb lists it. The chain is built from TRBV10-3 and TRBJ2-1; TRBD2 was called by the table and not checked on the DNA. Germline V CDR1 and CDR2: ENHRY, SYGVKD. Counting both end residues, the CDR3 totals 16 amino acids. CDR3 protein: CAISGSGDLEPTMSSC.

The rearrangement links TRBV29-1 to TRBJ1-5, with D perhaps TRBD1 (6 bases). The CDR3 is 19 residues long. The germline V gene encodes CDR1 SQVTM and CDR2 ANQGSEA. Trimming pared 7 bases from V and 0 bases from J, leaving 28 bases between. CDR3 bases: TGCAGCGACCCTCCGAAGACAGGCCGTCAACTTCATAGCAATCAGCCCCAGCATTTT. Residues: CSDPPKTGRQLHSNQPQHF.

In its sample, this clonotype ranks as medium-sized (0.01 to 0.1%). V usage is TRBV2 and J usage is TRBJ2-5; 7 bases are shared with TRBD1. V shed 5 bases and J 1 base; nucleotides not matched to a gene: 4. Germline loops: CDR1 SNHLY, CDR2 FYNNEI. This CDR3 has 14 amino acids. The CDR3 loop is CASSTGQAQETQYF. CDR3 DNA: TGTGCCAGCAGTACAGGACAGGCCCAAGAGACCCAGTACTTC.

This sequence joins TRBV10-3 and TRBJ1-6, with D tentatively TRBD1 (5 bases). Looked up from germline, CDR1 is ENHRY and CDR2 is SYGVKD. The ends were cut back, 4 bases at V and 6 bases at J, with 13 bases in the middle. The CDR3 covers 15 residues. For the CDR3, the DNA is TGTGCCATCAGTGCCGAGGGGAGTGGTAATTCACCCCTCCACTTT. Translated, it gives CAISAEGSGNSPLHF.

This clonotype was seen ten or more times. The chain is built from TRBV7-9 and TRBJ1-1; D remains ambiguous. This CDR3 is 13 amino acids long. Per germline, CDR1 SEHNR and CDR2 FQNEAQ (reference sequence). V lost 10 bases, J lost 1 base, and 13 bases lay in between. CDR3 bases: TGTGCCACCGTAGACGGAAAGAACACTGAAGCTTTCTTT. Translated: CATVDGKNTEAFF.

The chain links TRBV12-5 to TRBJ1-5, with 10 bases aligning to TRBD1. The germline V gene has CDR1 LGHNT and CDR2 FRNRAP. This CDR3 contains 14 residues. The CDR3 here is CASAGTGANQPQHF. CDR3 bases: TGTGCCTCAGCCGGGACAGGGGCCAATCAGCCCCAGCATTTT.

This clonotype was picked up many times. This rearrangement joins TRBV7-2 to TRBJ1-2; D is unresolved. The V gene lost 0 bases and the J gene lost 4 bases, with 6 bases spanning the gap. The CDR3 extends over 13 amino acids. Per germline, CDR1 SGHTA and CDR2 FQGNSA. CDR3 in DNA: TGTGCCAGCAGCTTAGCGGACCGCTATGGCTACACCTTC. The encoded protein is CASSLADRYGYTF.

For this clonotype: This may be a read error: a much more frequent sequence differs by one nucleotide. The rearrangement links TRBV24-1 to TRBJ1-1; D is possibly TRBD1 (5 bases). The CDR3 length is 13 residues. Trimming removed 5 bases at V and 7 bases at J, with 13 bases between. Per the germline V gene, CDR1 is KGHDR and CDR2 is SFDVKD. CDR3: CATSGGRYIEAFF. In DNA form, the CDR3 reads TGTGCCACCAGTGGGGGACGTTACATTGAAGCTTTCTTT.

On this clonotype itself: Given the absence of the conserved phenylalanine or tryptophan at the CDR3 end, a read error is likely. The V call is TRBV6-5, the J call TRBJ1-2, with TRBD1 as a possible D gene (6 bases). CDR3 length: 13 residues. Germline CDR1 reads MNHEY; CDR2 reads SVGAGI. Deletions cut 2 bases from V and 7 bases from J, with 11 bases between. For the CDR3, the DNA is TGTGCCAGCAGTTACGGGGGGGCACGTGGCTACACCCTC. Translated, it gives CASSYGGARGYTL.

The rearrangement links TRBV2 to TRBJ1-5; D is perhaps TRBD1 (6 bases). V lost 2 bases and J lost 2, with 7 bases in between. Germline CDR1 SNHLY, CDR2 FYNNEI. This CDR3 spans 14 amino acids. CDR3 residues: CASSERQGNQPQHF. The CDR3 DNA reads as TGTGCCAGCAGTGAAAGACAGGGCAATCAGCCCCAGCATTTT.

This clonotype was picked up many times. V usage is TRBV20-1 and J usage is TRBJ1-5, with D unclear. Germline V gene data show CDR1 as DFQATT and CDR2 as SNEGSKA (reference sequence). The CDR3 loop spans 12 amino acids. The V gene lost 3 bases and the J gene lost 1 base, with 4 bases spanning the gap. The CDR3 DNA reads as TGCAGTGCTAGGAGGAGCAATCAGCCCCAGCATTTT. This gives the protein CSARRSNQPQHF.

The rearrangement uses TRBV7-3 and TRBJ2-7, with D possibly being TRBD2 (5 bases). The end of the DNA aligns better with TRBJ2-1, so the J call may be wrong. Germline V gene sequence: CDR1 SGHTA, CDR2 FQGTGA. The CDR3 is 13 residues long. CDR3 DNA sequence: TGTGCCAGCAGCTTATCGGGGTGGGGTGAGCAGTTCTTC. Amino acids: CASSLSGWGEQFF.

The sample holds many counts of this clonotype. The chain employs TRBV6-1 and TRBJ2-7; 11 bases agree with TRBD2. V was pared by 6 bases and J by 1 base, with 5 bases of the junction left unmatched. CDR3 length equals 15 residues. Germline V lookup: CDR1 MNHNS, CDR2 SASEGT. In DNA, the CDR3 is TGTGCCAGCAGAACTAGCGGGAGCGGATCCTACGAGCAGTACTTC. It codes for CASRTSGSGSYEQYF.

This chain connects TRBV19 to TRBJ1-6; 8 bases match TRBD1. The CDR3 extends over 14 amino acids. V lost 4 bases and J lost 7; bases outside the gene matches: 3. Looked up from germline, CDR1 is LNHDA and CDR2 is SQIVND (reference sequence). CDR3 protein: CASSTGQANSPLHF. CDR3 DNA sequence: TGTGCCAGTAGTACGGGACAGGCCAATTCACCCCTCCACTTT. The variable domain in full, completed from reference TRBV19 and TRBJ1-6, reads DGGITQSPKYLFRKEGQNVTLSCEQNLNHDAMYWYRQDPGQGLRLIYYSQIVNDFQKGDIAEGYSVSREKKESFPLTVTSAQKNPTAFYLCASSTGQANSPLHFGNGTRLTVT.